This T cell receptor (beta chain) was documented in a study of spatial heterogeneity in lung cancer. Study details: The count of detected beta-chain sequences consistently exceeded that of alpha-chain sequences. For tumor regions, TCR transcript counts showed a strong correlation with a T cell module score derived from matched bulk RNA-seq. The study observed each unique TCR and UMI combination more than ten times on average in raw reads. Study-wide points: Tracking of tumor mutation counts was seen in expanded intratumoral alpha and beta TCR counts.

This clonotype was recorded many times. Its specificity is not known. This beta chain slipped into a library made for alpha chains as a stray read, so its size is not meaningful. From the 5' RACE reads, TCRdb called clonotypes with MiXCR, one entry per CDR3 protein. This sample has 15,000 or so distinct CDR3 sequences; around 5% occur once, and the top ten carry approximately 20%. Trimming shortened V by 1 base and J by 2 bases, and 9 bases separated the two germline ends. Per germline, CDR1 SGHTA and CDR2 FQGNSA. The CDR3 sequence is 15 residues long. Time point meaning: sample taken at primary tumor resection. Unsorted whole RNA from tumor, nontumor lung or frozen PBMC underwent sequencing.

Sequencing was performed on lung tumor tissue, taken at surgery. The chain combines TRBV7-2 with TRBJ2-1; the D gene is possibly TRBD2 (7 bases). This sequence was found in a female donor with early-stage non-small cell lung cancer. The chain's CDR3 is CASSLVGGPYNEQFF. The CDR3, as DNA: TGTGCCAGCAGCTTAGTGGGGGGGCCCTACAATGAGCAGTTCTTC.